This TCR beta chain derives from a study of blood T cell repertoires in COVID-19. Method: immunoSEQ multiplex PCR; TCRdb's copy keeps in-frame clones and lacks some. The data contain about 230,000 clones, 65% to 85% of them singletons. The CDR3 loop spans 11 amino acids. V was cut by 7 bases and J by 3 bases, with 7 bases left in between. The germline V gene encodes CDR1 DFQATT and CDR2 SNEGSKA (reference sequence). The TCR comes from a man aged 35-49 years with acute or convalescent COVID-19. The sample consisted of peripheral blood. The chain has TRBV20-1 and TRBJ1-3; no firm D call. The CDR3 protein is CSGGSGNTIYF. The DNA for the CDR3 is TGCAGTGGAGGGAGTGGAAACACCATATATTTT.